This passage covers 27 T cell receptor beta chains from one sample sequenced in a study of blood T cell repertoires in COVID-19. Only in-frame clones appear in the TCRdb table, and some are missing; sequencing was by immunoSEQ multiplex PCR. There are roughly 250,000 clones in the sample; approximately 90% occur only once, and approximately 4% lies in the top ten. Input material: peripheral blood. These receptors originate from a woman aged 40 to 50 with acute or convalescent COVID-19.

The rearrangement joins TRBV10-3 to TRBJ2-2; a weak D match, TRBD1 (6 bases). Germline CDR1 reads ENHRY; CDR2 reads SYGVKD. V lost 6 bases to trimming and J lost 2 bases, with 16 bases between them. The CDR3 spans 16 residues. CDR3 loop: CAIRSDRLGNTGELFF. The CDR3 coding sequence is TGTGCCATCAGATCCGACAGGCTGGGTAACACCGGGGAGCTGTTTTTT.

The chain has TRBV29-1 and TRBJ1-2, with D maybe TRBD1 (6 bases). Per the germline V gene, CDR1 is SQVTM and CDR2 is ANQGSEA. V lost 4 bases and J lost 8, with 11 bases in between. The CDR3 totals 11 residues. CDR3 in amino acids: CSVVGAWGYTF. CDR3 bases: TGCAGCGTTGTGGGGGCCTGGGGCTACACCTTC.

V is TRBV6-2 or TRBV6-3 and J is TRBJ2-1; 8 bases line up with TRBD2. CDR3 size: 15 residues. V shed 6 bases and J 4 bases; nucleotides not matched to a gene: 8. In germline, CDR1 is MNHEY, CDR2 SVGEGT. The CDR3 loop reads CASSPGASGYNEQFF. The CDR3 DNA reads TGTGCCAGCAGCCCCGGGGCTAGCGGGTACAATGAGCAGTTCTTC.

This clone was recorded once. The chain is built from TRBV30 and TRBJ1-2, with 7 bases identical to TRBD1. With V trimmed by 2 bases and J by 8 bases, 8 bases remained unmatched. There are 13 residues in the CDR3. Germline V gene sequence: CDR1 GTSNPN, CDR2 SVGIG (reference sequence). CDR3 residues: CAWSSGQVGGYTF. As DNA, the CDR3 is TGTGCCTGGAGTTCCGGACAGGTCGGGGGCTACACCTTC.

The rearrangement uses TRBV3-1 (or the pseudogene TRBV3-2) and TRBJ1-2, with 7 bases lining up with TRBD1. CDR1 and CDR2 (germline): LGHDT, YNNKEL (reference sequence). Trimming at V came to 1 base and at J to 3 bases, leaving 8 bases not matched to a gene. The CDR3 loop spans 16 amino acids. The CDR3 loop is CASSQGDSRSHYGYTF. CDR3 nucleotide sequence: TGTGCCAGCAGCCAAGGGGACAGCCGATCTCACTATGGCTACACCTTC.

In DNA form, the CDR3 reads TGTGCCAGCACCGTCTACGAGGTAGCTTTCTTT. This translates into CASTVYEVAFF. The V gene is TRBV28, the J gene TRBJ1-1; D remains unclear. The V gene lost 7 bases and the J gene lost 10 bases, with 13 bases spanning the gap. CDR1 MDHEN and CDR2 SYDVKM come from the germline V gene. The CDR3 sequence is 11 residues long.

J is TRBJ1-1 and V is TRBV7-2; perhaps TRBD1 as D (6 bases). With 5 bases removed from V and 11 bases from J, the gap between germline ends came to 24 bases. Germline lookup yields CDR1 SGHTA and CDR2 FQGNSA. CDR3 length: 15 residues. DNA for the CDR3: TGTGCCAGCAGCCCCGGGGGGGGCGATGGTGGGCGGGCTTTCTTT. Translating gives CASSPGGGDGGRAFF.

The gene calls are TRBV5-4 and TRBJ1-3; the D gene is possibly TRBD1 (5 bases). V lost 10 bases, J lost 4 bases, and 24 bases lay in between. The length of the CDR3 is 16 residues. Per the germline V gene, CDR1 is SGHNT and CDR2 is YYREEE (reference sequence). The CDR3 reads CAPSVGPTGGGNTIYF. The CDR3 DNA is TGTGCCCCCAGCGTAGGCCCGACGGGGGGGGGAAACACCATATATTTT.

Only one count was recorded for this clone. The chain joins TRBV18 to TRBJ2-7; the D gene is possibly TRBD1 (6 bases). V was cut by 3 bases and J by 5 bases, with 11 bases left in between. The CDR3 length is 13 residues. The germline gives CDR1 KGHSH, CDR2 LQKENI. As DNA, the CDR3 is TGTGCCAGCTCACCTGGACAGTTGGACGAGCAGTACGTC. This translates into CASSPGQLDEQYV.

V and J are TRBV25-1 and TRBJ1-2, with 9 bases aligning to TRBD1. This CDR3 is built from 16 residues. V trimming: 2 bases; J trimming: 8 bases; junction bases outside the gene matches: 12. The germline V gene encodes CDR1 MGHDK and CDR2 SYGVNS. CDR3 DNA: TGTGCCAGCAGTGAAGTTGTGACCGGGACAGGGTACGGCTACACCTTC. This translates into CASSEVVTGTGYGYTF.

This chain joins TRBV19 and TRBJ1-2; 7 bases line up with TRBD1. V lost 7 bases to trimming and J lost 4 bases; unmatched junction nucleotides: 6. The CDR3 extends over 13 amino acids. The V gene's germline CDR1 is LNHDA and CDR2 SQIVND (reference sequence). CDR3 region: CASTDRATYGYTF. CDR3 DNA sequence: TGTGCCAGTACCGACAGGGCGACCTATGGCTACACCTTC.

The J gene is TRBJ2-1, the V gene TRBV15; 10 bases fit TRBD2. The germline V gene has CDR1 LNHNV and CDR2 YYDKDF (reference sequence). The CDR3 contains 15 residues. V lost 2 bases to trimming and J lost 8 bases; unmatched junction nucleotides: 6. DNA of the CDR3: TGTGCCACCAGCAGATCCGGGACTAGCGTCGATGAGCAGTTCTTC. Translation gives CATSRSGTSVDEQFF.

This clone was observed a single time. This specimen includes other DNA sequences encoding the same CDR3. The V and J genes are TRBV19 and TRBJ1-4; 8 bases align to TRBD1. The CDR3 extends over 14 amino acids. After removal of 4 bases from V and 2 bases from J, the junction contained 0 bases not matched to a gene. Germline loops: CDR1 LNHDA, CDR2 SQIVND (reference sequence). The CDR3 spells CASSTGGTNEKLFF. The CDR3 region has the DNA TGTGCCAGTAGTACAGGGGGCACTAATGAAAAACTGTTTTTT.

This chain connects TRBV19 to TRBJ1-2, with D possibly TRBD1 on 5 matching bases. This CDR3 is built from 16 residues. V gave up 3 bases and J gave up 1 base, with 15 bases separating them. CDR1 LNHDA and CDR2 SQIVND come from the germline V gene (reference sequence). The CDR3 DNA sequence: TGTGCCAGTAGTATCGGCCAGGGCAGATATAACTATGGCTACACCTTC. Its protein is CASSIGQGRYNYGYTF.

This clone was seen once. In DNA, the CDR3 is TGCGCCAGCAGCCAAGATCAGCGGACGGCCGTAAATTCACCCCTCCACTTT. This codes for CASSQDQRTAVNSPLHF. The V gene is TRBV4-1, the J gene TRBJ1-6; D remains unclear. Germline-derived CDR1 and CDR2 are MGHRA and YSYEKL. Trimming took 0 bases from V and 7 from J, leaving 16 bases between them. This CDR3 comprises 17 residues.

Concerning this clone itself: An end of the junction differs from the germline gene, which may be a read error. The V call is TRBV5-1, the J call TRBJ1-2; no definite D call. The germline V gene encodes CDR1 SGHRS and CDR2 YFSETQ. The CDR3 consists of 13 residues. CDR3 region: CASSFSSNYGYTF. In DNA, the CDR3 is TGCGCCAGTAGCTTCTCCTCTAACTATGGCTACACCTTC.

This chain links TRBV21-1 with TRBJ2-6; TRBD1 is taken as the D call from the table, unchecked against the DNA. TRBV21-1 has pseudogene status. The CDR3 covers 19 residues. CDR3 region: CASSKRRQASSSGANVLTF. CDR3 nucleotide sequence: TGTGCCAGCAGCAAAAGGAGACAGGCCTCCTCCTCTGGGGCCAACGTCCTGACTTTC.

The V gene is TRBV11-2, the J gene TRBJ2-2; 7 bases align to TRBD1. Per germline, CDR1 SGHAT and CDR2 FQNNGV. There are 15 residues in the CDR3. Unmatched junction bases numbered 5, after V lost 1 base and J lost 6 bases. The chain's CDR3 is CASSLGSGGAGELFF. The CDR3 region has the DNA TGTGCCAGCAGCTTAGGTTCAGGGGGTGCCGGGGAGCTGTTTTTT.

V is TRBV7-2 and J is TRBJ2-5; 8 bases fit TRBD1. CDR1 is SGHTA and CDR2 is FQGNSA in the germline V gene. The CDR3 length is 13 residues. V dropped 6 bases and J dropped 6; count of bases not matched to a gene: 6. The CDR3 coding sequence is TGTGCCAGCAGGGACAGGGTCACACAGACCCAGTACTTC. Translated, it gives CASRDRVTQTQYF.

The chain is built from TRBV6-5 and TRBJ2-2, with D possibly TRBD2 on 6 matching bases. V was trimmed by 0 bases and J by 7 bases, leaving 9 bases between them. Germline assignment: CDR1 MNHEY and CDR2 SVGAGI. The CDR3 is 14 residues long. CDR3 in DNA: TGTGCCAGCAGTTACTCGAGCGGGCGCGGGGAGCTGTTTTTT. Encoded protein: CASSYSSGRGELFF.

The J gene is TRBJ1-1, the V gene TRBV9; D unresolved. Germline V gives CDR1 SGDLS, CDR2 YYNGEE. V was cut by 0 bases and J by 4 bases, with 13 bases left in between. The CDR3 has 15 amino acids. CDR3 region: CASSVVSGGSTEAFF. The CDR3 nucleotides read TGTGCCAGCAGCGTAGTTTCTGGAGGGAGCACTGAAGCTTTCTTT.

The rearrangement uses TRBV15 and TRBJ2-5, with 8 bases identical to TRBD2. The V and J ends lost 1 base and 0 bases, in that order; junction bases with no gene match: 4. The CDR3 has 16 amino acids. Germline lookup yields CDR1 LNHNV and CDR2 YYDKDF (reference sequence). The CDR3 loop reads CATSRGSSGNQETQYF. Here the CDR3 DNA reads TGTGCCACCAGCAGAGGAAGTAGCGGGAACCAAGAGACCCAGTACTTC. The entire variable domain, with the rest obtained from reference TRBV15 and TRBJ2-5, is as follows: DAMVIQNPRYQVTQFGKPVTLSCSQTLNHNVMYWYQQKSSQAPKLLFHYYDKDFNNEADTPDNFQSRRPNTSFCFLDIRSPGLGDTAMYLCATSRGSSGNQETQYFGPGTRLLVL.

The rearrangement uses TRBV4-1 and TRBJ2-1, with TRBD1 as a possible D gene (5 bases). Trimming stripped 1 base from V and 9 bases from J, with 19 bases between. This CDR3 contains 16 residues. In germline, CDR1 is MGHRA, CDR2 YSYEKL. CDR3 protein: CASSQGFRVRIGEQFF. The CDR3 nucleotides are TGCGCCAGCAGCCAAGGTTTCAGGGTTCGGATTGGTGAGCAGTTCTTC.

This clone has only one observation. V gene TRBV2 combines with J gene TRBJ1-6; no firm D call. The CDR3 loop spans 15 amino acids. V lost 4 bases, J lost 8 bases, and 15 bases lay in between. The germline V gene has CDR1 SNHLY and CDR2 FYNNEI. Written as DNA, the CDR3 is TGTGCCAGCAGTGCTGCCCTGGCCCAGGATTCACCCCTCCACTTT. Encoded protein: CASSAALAQDSPLHF.

This chain joins TRBV4-2 and TRBJ1-3; 10 nucleotides line up with TRBD1. The CDR3 has 17 residues. Germline lookup yields CDR1 LGHNA and CDR2 YNFKEQ. The junction had 10 bases not matched to a gene; V was cut back by 4 bases and J by 4 bases. CDR3 DNA sequence: TGTGCCAGCAGCCCCCGCCGGGACAGGGGTGCCGGAAACACCATATATTTT. Translation: CASSPRRDRGAGNTIYF.

The chain has TRBV6-4 and TRBJ1-5, with D perhaps matching TRBD1 (5 bases). Trimming took off 4 bases at V and 7 bases at J, with 11 bases between the two ends. This CDR3 spans 13 amino acids. Looked up from germline, CDR1 is MRHNA and CDR2 is SNTAGT. The CDR3 sequence is CASSVQGGQPQHF. For the CDR3, the DNA is TGTGCCAGCAGTGTCCAGGGTGGGCAGCCCCAGCATTTT.

V gene TRBV9 combines with J gene TRBJ2-1; 7 nucleotides match TRBD2. Germline V lookup: CDR1 SGDLS, CDR2 YYNGEE. J gave up 1 base and V 0 bases, and 4 bases lay outside the gene matches. This CDR3 comprises 16 residues. This CDR3 reads CASSVGNGGSYNEQFF. CDR3 sequence (DNA): TGTGCCAGCAGCGTAGGTAACGGGGGGTCCTACAATGAGCAGTTCTTC.